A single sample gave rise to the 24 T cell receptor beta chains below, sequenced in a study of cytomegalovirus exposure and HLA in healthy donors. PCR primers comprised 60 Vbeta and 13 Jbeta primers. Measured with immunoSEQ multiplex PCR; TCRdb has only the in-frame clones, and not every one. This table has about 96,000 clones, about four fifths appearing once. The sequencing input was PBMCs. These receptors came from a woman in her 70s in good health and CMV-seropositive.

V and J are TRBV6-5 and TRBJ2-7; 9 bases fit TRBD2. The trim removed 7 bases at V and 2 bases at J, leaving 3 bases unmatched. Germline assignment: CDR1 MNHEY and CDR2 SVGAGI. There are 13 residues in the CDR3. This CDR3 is CASKVAGAYEQYF. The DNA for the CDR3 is TGTGCCAGCAAAGTAGCGGGGGCCTACGAGCAGTACTTC.

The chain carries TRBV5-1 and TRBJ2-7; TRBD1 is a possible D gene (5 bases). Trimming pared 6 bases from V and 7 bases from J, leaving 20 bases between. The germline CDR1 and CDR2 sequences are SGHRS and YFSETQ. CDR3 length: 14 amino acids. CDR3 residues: CASTLTVSAREQYF. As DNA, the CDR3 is TGCGCCAGCACGTTGACAGTGTCGGCTAGGGAGCAGTACTTC.

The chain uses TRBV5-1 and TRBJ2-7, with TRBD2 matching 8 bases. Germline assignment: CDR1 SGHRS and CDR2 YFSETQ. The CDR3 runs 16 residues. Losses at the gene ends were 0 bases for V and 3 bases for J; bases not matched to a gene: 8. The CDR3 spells CASSLAWKRGNYEQYF. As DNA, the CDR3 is TGCGCCAGCAGCTTGGCCTGGAAGCGGGGGAACTACGAGCAGTACTTC.

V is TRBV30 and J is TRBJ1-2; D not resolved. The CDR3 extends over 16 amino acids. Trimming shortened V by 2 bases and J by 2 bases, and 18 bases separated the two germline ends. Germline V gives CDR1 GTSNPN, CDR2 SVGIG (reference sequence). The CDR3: CAWSKVMARENYGYTF. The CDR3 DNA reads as TGTGCCTGGAGTAAGGTAATGGCGAGGGAGAACTATGGCTACACCTTC.

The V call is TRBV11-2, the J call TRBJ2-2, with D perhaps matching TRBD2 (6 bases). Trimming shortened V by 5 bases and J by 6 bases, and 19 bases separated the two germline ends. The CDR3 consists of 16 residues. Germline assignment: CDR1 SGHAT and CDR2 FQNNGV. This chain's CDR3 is CASSRVGGSRAGELFF. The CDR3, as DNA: TGTGCCAGCAGCCGCGTCGGGGGTTCTAGGGCCGGGGAGCTGTTTTTT.

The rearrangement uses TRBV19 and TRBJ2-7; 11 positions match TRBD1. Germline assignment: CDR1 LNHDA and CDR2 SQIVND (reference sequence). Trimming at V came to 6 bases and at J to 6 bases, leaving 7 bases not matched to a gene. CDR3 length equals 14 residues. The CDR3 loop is CASRPGQGAGEQYF. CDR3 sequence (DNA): TGTGCCAGTAGGCCAGGACAGGGGGCTGGCGAGCAGTACTTC. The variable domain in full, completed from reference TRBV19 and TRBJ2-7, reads DGGITQSPKYLFRKEGQNVTLSCEQNLNHDAMYWYRQDPGQGLRLIYYSQIVNDFQKGDIAEGYSVSREKKESFPLTVTSAQKNPTAFYLCASRPGQGAGEQYFGPGTRLTVT.

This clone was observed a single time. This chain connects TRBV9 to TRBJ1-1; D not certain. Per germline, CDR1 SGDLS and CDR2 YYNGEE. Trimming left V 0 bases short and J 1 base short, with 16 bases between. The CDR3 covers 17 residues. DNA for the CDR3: TGTGCCAGCAGCGTAGTTGGAGAGGGCAGGTGGAACACTGAAGCTTTCTTT. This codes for CASSVVGEGRWNTEAFF.

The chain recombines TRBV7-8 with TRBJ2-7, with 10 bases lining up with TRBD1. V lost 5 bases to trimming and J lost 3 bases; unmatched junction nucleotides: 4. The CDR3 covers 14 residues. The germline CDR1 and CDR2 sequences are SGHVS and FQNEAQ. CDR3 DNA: TGTGCCAGCAGCAACCGGGACAGGGGCTACGAGCAGTACTTC. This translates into CASSNRDRGYEQYF. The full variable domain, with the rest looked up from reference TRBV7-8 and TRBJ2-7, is GAGVSQSPRYKVAKRGQDVALRCDPISGHVSLFWYQQALGQGPEFLTYFQNEAQLDKSGLPSDRFFAERPEGSVSTLKIQRTQQEDSAVYLCASSNRDRGYEQYFGPGTRLTVT.

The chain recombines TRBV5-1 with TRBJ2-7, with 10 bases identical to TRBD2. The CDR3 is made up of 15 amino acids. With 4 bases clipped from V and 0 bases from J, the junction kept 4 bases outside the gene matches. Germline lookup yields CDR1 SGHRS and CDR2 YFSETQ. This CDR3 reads CASSDLAGVSYEQYF. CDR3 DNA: TGCGCCAGCAGCGACCTAGCGGGAGTCTCCTACGAGCAGTACTTC.

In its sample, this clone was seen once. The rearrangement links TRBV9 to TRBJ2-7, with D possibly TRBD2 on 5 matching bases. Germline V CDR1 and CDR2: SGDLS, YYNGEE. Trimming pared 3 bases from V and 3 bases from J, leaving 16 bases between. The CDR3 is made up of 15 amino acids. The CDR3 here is CASSETEGRNYEQYF. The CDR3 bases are TGTGCCAGCAGCGAAACTGAGGGCAGGAACTACGAGCAGTACTTC.

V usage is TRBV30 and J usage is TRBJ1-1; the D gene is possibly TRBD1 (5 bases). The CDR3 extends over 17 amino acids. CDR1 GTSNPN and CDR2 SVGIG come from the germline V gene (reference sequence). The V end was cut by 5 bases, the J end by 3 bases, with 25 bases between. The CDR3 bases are TGTGCCTGGGGGAGGACGGGACTCCCTTTTGAGGACACTGAAGCTTTCTTT. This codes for CAWGRTGLPFEDTEAFF.

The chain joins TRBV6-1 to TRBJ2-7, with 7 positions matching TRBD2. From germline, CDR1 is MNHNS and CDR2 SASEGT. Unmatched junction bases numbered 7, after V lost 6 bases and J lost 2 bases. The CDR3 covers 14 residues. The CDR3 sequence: CASSFLAAAYEQYF. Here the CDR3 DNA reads TGTGCCAGCAGCTTCCTAGCGGCCGCCTACGAGCAGTACTTC.

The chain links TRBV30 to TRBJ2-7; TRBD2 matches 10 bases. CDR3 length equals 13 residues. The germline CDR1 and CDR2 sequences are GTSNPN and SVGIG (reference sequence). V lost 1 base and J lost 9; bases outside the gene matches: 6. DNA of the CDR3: TGTGCCTGGAGTGGGACTAGCGGCCCAAGGCAGTACTTC. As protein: CAWSGTSGPRQYF.

CDR3 bases: TGCAGCGTCGCGGACAGGGGTTCATTCGTTGGCTACACCTTC. As protein: CSVADRGSFVGYTF. The chain recombines TRBV29-1 with TRBJ1-2; 9 bases line up with TRBD1. Trimming took 6 bases from V and 7 from J; bases not matched to a gene: 12. The CDR3 length is 14 residues. Germline CDR1 and CDR2: SQVTM and ANQGSEA.

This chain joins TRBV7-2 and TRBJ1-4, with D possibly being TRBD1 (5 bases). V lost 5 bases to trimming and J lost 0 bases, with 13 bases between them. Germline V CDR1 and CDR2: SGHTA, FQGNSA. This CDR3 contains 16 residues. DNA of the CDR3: TGTGCCAGCAGCGTAGTGGGAGGGGCAACTAATGAAAAACTGTTTTTT. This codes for CASSVVGGATNEKLFF.

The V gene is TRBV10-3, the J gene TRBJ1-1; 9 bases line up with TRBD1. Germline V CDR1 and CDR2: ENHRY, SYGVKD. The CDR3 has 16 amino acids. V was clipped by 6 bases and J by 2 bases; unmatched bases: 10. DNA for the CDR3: TGTGCCATCAGATTTGCTAACAGGGGGCGCAACACTGAAGCTTTCTTT. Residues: CAIRFANRGRNTEAFF.

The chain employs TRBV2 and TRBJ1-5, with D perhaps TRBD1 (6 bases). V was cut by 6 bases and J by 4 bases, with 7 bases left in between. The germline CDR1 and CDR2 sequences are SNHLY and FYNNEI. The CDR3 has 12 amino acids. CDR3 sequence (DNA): TGTGCCAGCAGAGACAGGAATCAGCCCCAGCATTTT. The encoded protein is CASRDRNQPQHF. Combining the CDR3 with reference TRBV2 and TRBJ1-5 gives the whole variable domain EPEVTQTPSHQVTQMGQEVILRCVPISNHLYFYWYRQILGQKVEFLVSFYNNEISEKSEIFDDQFSVERPDGSNFTLKIRSTKLEDSAMYFCASRDRNQPQHFGDGTRLSIL.

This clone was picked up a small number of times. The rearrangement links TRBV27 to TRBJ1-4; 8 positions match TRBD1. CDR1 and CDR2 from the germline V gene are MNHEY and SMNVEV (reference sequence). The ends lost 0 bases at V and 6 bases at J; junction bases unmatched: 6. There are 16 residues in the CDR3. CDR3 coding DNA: TGTGCCAGCAGTTTATCAGGAGCAGGGGGCGATGAAAAACTGTTTTTT. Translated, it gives CASSLSGAGGDEKLFF.

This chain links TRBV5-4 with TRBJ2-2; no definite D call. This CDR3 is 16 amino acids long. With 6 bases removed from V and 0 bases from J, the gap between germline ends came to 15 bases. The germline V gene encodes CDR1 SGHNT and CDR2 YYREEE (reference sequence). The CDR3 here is CASTDHGLANTGELFF. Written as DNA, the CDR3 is TGTGCCAGCACCGACCACGGGTTAGCGAACACCGGGGAGCTGTTTTTT.

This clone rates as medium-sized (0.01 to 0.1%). DNA for the CDR3: TGTGCCAGCAGTGACCCGGGGAACGAGCAGTACTTC. It specifies CASSDPGNEQYF. This chain connects TRBV6-1 to TRBJ2-7; D possibly corresponds to TRBD2 (5 bases). The V gene's germline CDR1 is MNHNS and CDR2 SASEGT. The CDR3 is 12 amino acids. V was cut by 3 bases and J by 5 bases, with 8 bases left in between.

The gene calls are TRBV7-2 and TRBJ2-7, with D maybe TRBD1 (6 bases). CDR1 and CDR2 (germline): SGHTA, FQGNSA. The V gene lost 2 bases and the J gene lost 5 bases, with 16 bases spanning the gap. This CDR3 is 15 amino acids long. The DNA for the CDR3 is TGTGCCAGCAGCTTACGTTTGGACAGAGAACACGAGCAGTACTTC. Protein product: CASSLRLDREHEQYF.

In nucleotides, the CDR3 is TGTGCCAGCAGCTTGGCGGGACAGGGAGTAGAAAAACTGTTTTTT. It is translated as CASSLAGQGVEKLFF. This chain connects TRBV5-6 to TRBJ1-4; 9 nucleotides match TRBD1. Germline V gene data show CDR1 as SGHDT and CDR2 as YYEEEE. J lost 8 bases, V lost 0 bases, and 5 bases had no gene match. This CDR3 has 15 residues.

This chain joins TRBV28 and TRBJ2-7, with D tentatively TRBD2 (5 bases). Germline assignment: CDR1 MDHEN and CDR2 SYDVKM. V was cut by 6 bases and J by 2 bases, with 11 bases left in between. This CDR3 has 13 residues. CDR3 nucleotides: TGTGCCAGCAGGGCGGGTAATACCTACGAGCAGTACTTC. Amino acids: CASRAGNTYEQYF.

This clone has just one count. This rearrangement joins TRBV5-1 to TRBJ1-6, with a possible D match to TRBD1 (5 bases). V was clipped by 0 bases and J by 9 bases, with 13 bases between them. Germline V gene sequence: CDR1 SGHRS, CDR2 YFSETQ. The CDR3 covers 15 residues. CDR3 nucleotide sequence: TGCGCCAGCAGCTTGGATCCCAGGGTAGGTTCACCCCTCCACTTT. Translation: CASSLDPRVGSPLHF.